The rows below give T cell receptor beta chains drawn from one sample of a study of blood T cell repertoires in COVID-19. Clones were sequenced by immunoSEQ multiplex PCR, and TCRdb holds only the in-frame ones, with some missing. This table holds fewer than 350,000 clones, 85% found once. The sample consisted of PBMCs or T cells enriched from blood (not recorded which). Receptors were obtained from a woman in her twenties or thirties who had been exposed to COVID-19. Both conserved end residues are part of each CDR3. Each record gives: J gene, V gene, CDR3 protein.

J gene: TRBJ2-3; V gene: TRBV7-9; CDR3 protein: CASSLSPGTDTDTQYF
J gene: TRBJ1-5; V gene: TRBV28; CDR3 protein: CASSQQGRQPQHF
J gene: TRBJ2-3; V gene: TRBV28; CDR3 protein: CASKVGGIDTQYF
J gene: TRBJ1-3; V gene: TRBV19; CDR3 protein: CASSLLTGLGNTIYF
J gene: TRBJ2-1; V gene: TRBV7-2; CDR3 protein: CASSLPTTRSGSIYNEQFF
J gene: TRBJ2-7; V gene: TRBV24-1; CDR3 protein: CATQRQGGYEQYF
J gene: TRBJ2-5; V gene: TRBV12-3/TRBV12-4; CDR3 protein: CASSRRQETQYF
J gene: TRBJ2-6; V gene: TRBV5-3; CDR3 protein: CARRHTQGDSGANVLTF
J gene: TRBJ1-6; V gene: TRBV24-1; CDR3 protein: CATSDINSPLHF
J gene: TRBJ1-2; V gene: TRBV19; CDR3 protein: CASSRGRANYGYTF
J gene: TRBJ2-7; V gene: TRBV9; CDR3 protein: CASSPRERVNEQYF
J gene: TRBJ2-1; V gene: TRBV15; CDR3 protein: CATSRDWGKRGNEQFF
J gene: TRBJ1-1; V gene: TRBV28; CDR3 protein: CASSKRQYRGGSFF
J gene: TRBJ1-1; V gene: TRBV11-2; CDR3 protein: CASSSRRGRTEAFF